This entry lists 29 T cell receptor beta chains sequenced from one sample in a study of lymphopenia after photon versus proton radiotherapy. Libraries were prepared by immunoSEQ multiplex PCR; TCRdb keeps only in-frame clonotypes and omits some of them. The top ten hold roughly 15% of the sample, which has about 35,000 clones, roughly 92% seen once. This sample comprised peripheral blood, obtained from a patient treated with photon-based radiotherapy. These receptors came from a man aged 55 to 70 with cholangiocarcinoma.

This chain uses TRBV28 with TRBJ2-3; D call uncertain. The CDR3 contains 13 residues. Germline V gene sequence: CDR1 MDHEN, CDR2 SYDVKM. Trimming removed 2 bases at V and 1 base at J, with 4 bases between. The CDR3 region is CASSLDRTDTQYF. CDR3 sequence (DNA): TGTGCCAGCAGTTTAGACCGCACAGATACGCAGTATTTT.

The chain is built from TRBV7-9 and TRBJ2-6, with D perhaps TRBD1 or TRBD2 (5 bases each). This CDR3 contains 19 residues. Germline V CDR1 and CDR2: SEHNR, FQNEAQ (reference sequence). V dropped 1 base and J dropped 3 bases, with 19 bases sitting between them. The CDR3 nucleotides read TGTGCCAGCAGCTTAGACGTAGGGACCTTTTTAGGTGGGGCCAACGTCCTGACTTTC. Translating gives CASSLDVGTFLGGANVLTF.

The rearrangement joins TRBV5-1 to TRBJ2-3; no reliable D call. CDR1 is SGHRS, CDR2 YFSETQ, per germline. The CDR3 runs to 15 residues. Trimming removed 5 bases from V and 1 base from J, with 14 bases in between. Written as DNA, the CDR3 is TGCGCCAGCAGTTTTAGGTTTATGGGCACAGATACGCAGTATTTT. It is translated as CASSFRFMGTDTQYF.

This chain connects TRBV10-3 to TRBJ2-3; possibly TRBD1 for D (6 bases). Trimming left V 6 bases short and J 0 bases short, with 16 bases between. Germline V gives CDR1 ENHRY, CDR2 SYGVKD. The CDR3 extends over 16 amino acids. CDR3 residues: CAIRRKGDGSTDTQYF. The CDR3 DNA follows: TGTGCCATCAGACGAAAGGGGGACGGAAGCACAGATACGCAGTATTTT.

The chain has TRBV5-1 and TRBJ2-6; D call uncertain. V lost 4 bases and J lost 0, with 8 bases in between. CDR1 SGHRS and CDR2 YFSETQ come from the germline V gene. This CDR3 is built from 15 residues. The CDR3 nucleotides are TGCGCCAGCAGCGAAACACCCTCTGGGGCCAACGTCCTGACTTTC. Translation: CASSETPSGANVLTF.

The chain employs TRBV10-1 and TRBJ2-1, with D maybe TRBD1 (5 bases). Germline CDR1 reads WNHNN; CDR2 reads SYGVQD (reference sequence). V lost 6 bases to trimming and J lost 4 bases, with 10 bases between them. The length of the CDR3 is 13 residues. The CDR3 DNA reads TGCGCCAGCAGCTACGACAGTTACAATGAGCAGTTCTTC. It translates to CASSYDSYNEQFF.

This sequence joins TRBV28 and TRBJ2-3; D is unresolved. This CDR3 comprises 16 residues. V lost 5 bases to trimming and J lost 0 bases, with 15 bases between them. Germline CDR1 reads MDHEN; CDR2 reads SYDVKM. The CDR3 DNA follows: TGTGCCAGCAGTAGAACGACCACTTTGAGCACAGATACGCAGTATTTT. Encoded protein: CASSRTTTLSTDTQYF.

The chain uses TRBV15 and TRBJ2-1; 10 bases line up with TRBD1. This CDR3 has 13 residues. CDR1 and CDR2 from the germline V gene are LNHNV and YYDKDF (reference sequence). Trimming cost V 6 bases and J 15 bases; bases outside gene matches: 11. This chain's CDR3 is CATSTDRGRGRFF. The CDR3 coding sequence is TGTGCCACCAGTACAGACAGGGGGCGAGGGAGGTTCTTC.

The chain carries TRBV5-1 and TRBJ1-2; 7 bases map to TRBD1. The CDR3 loop spans 12 amino acids. Trimming removed 5 bases from V and 6 bases from J; junction bases left unmatched: 4. Germline V gives CDR1 SGHRS, CDR2 YFSETQ. The CDR3 DNA is TGCGCCAGCAGAGGACAGGATCATGGCTACACCTTC. This encodes CASRGQDHGYTF. Looking up the rest from reference TRBV5-1 and TRBJ1-2 gives the full variable domain: KAGVTQTPRYLIKTRGQQVTLSCSPISGHRSVSWYQQTPGQGLQFLFEYFSETQRNKGNFPGRFSGRQFSNSRSEMNVSTLELGDSALYLCASRGQDHGYTFGSGTRLTVV.

This clone was found a few times. V gene TRBV5-6 combines with J gene TRBJ2-7; D is undetermined. The CDR3 has 13 residues. The germline V and J ends were trimmed by 4 bases and 6 bases, with 14 bases remaining between them. The germline V gene has CDR1 SGHDT and CDR2 YYEEEE. CDR3 loop: CASSLGRRPEQYF. In DNA form, the CDR3 reads TGTGCCAGCAGCCTCGGAAGGCGGCCCGAGCAGTACTTC. Full variable domain (rest looked up from reference TRBV5-6 and TRBJ2-7): DAGVTQSPTHLIKTRGQQVTLRCSPKSGHDTVSWYQQALGQGPQFIFQYYEEEERQRGNFPDRFSGHQFPNYSSELNVNALLLGDSALYLCASSLGRRPEQYFGPGTRLTVT.

This clone was counted once. The V call is TRBV5-1, the J call TRBJ2-7; the match to TRBD1 covers 11 bases. Germline V gene sequence: CDR1 SGHRS, CDR2 YFSETQ. V lost 4 bases to trimming and J lost 6 bases; unmatched junction nucleotides: 12. The CDR3 is 16 amino acids. DNA of the CDR3: TGCGCCAGCAGCCAAGCCCCGGGACAGGGGGAAGGCGAGCAGTACTTC. Its translation is CASSQAPGQGEGEQYF.

The genes are TRBV5-1 and TRBJ2-1, with TRBD2 identical over 11 bases. Germline loops: CDR1 SGHRS, CDR2 YFSETQ. This CDR3 spans 15 amino acids. Losses at the gene ends were 9 bases for V and 4 bases for J; bases not matched to a gene: 9. The CDR3 sequence: CAKEASGRFYNEQFF. CDR3 sequence (DNA): TGCGCCAAAGAAGCTAGCGGGAGGTTTTACAATGAGCAGTTCTTC.

The chain couples TRBV7-9 to TRBJ2-3; 9 bases line up with TRBD2. The CDR3 has 16 amino acids. V gave up 3 bases and J gave up 2 bases; unmatched junction bases: 6. CDR1 is SEHNR and CDR2 is FQNEAQ in the germline V gene (reference sequence). CDR3 DNA: TGTGCCAGCAGCTTGTTGGCTAGCGGGATCACAGATACGCAGTATTTT. It codes for CASSLLASGITDTQYF.

The chain recombines TRBV6-5 with TRBJ1-2; 7 bases are a match to TRBD1. CDR3 length: 13 residues. V trimming: 4 bases; J trimming: 2 bases; junction bases outside the gene matches: 1. Germline V gives CDR1 MNHEY, CDR2 SVGAGI. In DNA, the CDR3 is TGTGCCAGCAGTTCAGGGGGGAACTATGGCTACACCTTC. Amino acids: CASSSGGNYGYTF.

This chain uses TRBV2 with TRBJ1-2, with a possible D match to TRBD1 (6 bases). Germline CDR1 is SNHLY and CDR2 is FYNNEI. The CDR3 length is 14 residues. The V end lost 0 bases, the J end lost 8 bases, and 13 bases lay between the germline ends. This CDR3 reads CASSEARGAQGYTF. In DNA, the CDR3 is TGTGCCAGCAGTGAAGCAAGGGGGGCTCAGGGCTACACCTTC.

The gene calls are TRBV18 and TRBJ2-7; D remains ambiguous. In germline, CDR1 is KGHSH, CDR2 LQKENI. This CDR3 is 14 amino acids long. Trimming removed 0 bases from V and 3 bases from J, with 9 bases in between. CDR3 residues: CASSPPTDSYEQYF. The CDR3 region has the DNA TGTGCCAGCTCACCACCGACGGATAGCTACGAGCAGTACTTC.

The chain couples TRBV11-1 to TRBJ1-1; D ambiguous. Germline loops: CDR1 SGHAT, CDR2 FQDESV (reference sequence). This CDR3 has 14 amino acids. V shed 2 bases and J shed 2 bases, with 9 bases lying between them. The CDR3 DNA sequence: TGTGCCAGCAGCTTAAGTCTCGTAAACACTGAAGCTTTCTTT. Residues: CASSLSLVNTEAFF. Looking up the rest from reference TRBV11-1 and TRBJ1-1 gives the full variable domain: EAEVAQSPRYKITEKSQAVAFWCDPISGHATLYWYRQILGQGPELLVQFQDESVVDDSQLPKDRFSAERLKGVDSTLKIQPAELGDSAMYLCASSLSLVNTEAFFGQGTRLTVV.

This chain links TRBV19 with TRBJ2-7, with 7 bases lining up with TRBD1. The germline gives CDR1 LNHDA, CDR2 SQIVND (reference sequence). The CDR3 has 13 residues. V trimming: 1 base; J trimming: 4 bases; junction bases outside the gene matches: 1. CDR3 sequence: CASSIGQGYEQYF. The DNA for the CDR3 is TGTGCCAGTAGTATAGGACAGGGTTACGAGCAGTACTTC.

The CDR3 coding sequence is TGTGCCAGCAAAAAGGACAGACAGAGCTATGGCTACACCTTC. Its protein product is CASKKDRQSYGYTF. V is TRBV6-4 and J is TRBJ1-2; D is perhaps TRBD1 (6 bases). This CDR3 contains 14 residues. Germline V CDR1 and CDR2: MRHNA, SNTAGT. Deletions cut 7 bases from V and 4 bases from J, with 16 bases between.

The CDR3 sequence: CYSAAMNTEAFF. In DNA form, the CDR3 reads TGTTACTCAGCGGCCATGAACACTGAAGCTTTCTTT. The chain combines TRBV7-2 with TRBJ1-1, with D hard to call. The CDR3 runs 12 residues. The germline gives CDR1 SGHTA, CDR2 FQGNSA.

The chain couples TRBV6-5 to TRBJ2-5; 7 nucleotides match TRBD2. V was pared by 6 bases and J by 2 bases, with 6 bases of the junction left unmatched. Germline CDR1 reads MNHEY; CDR2 reads SVGAGI. This CDR3 comprises 14 residues. The CDR3 DNA reads as TGTGCCAGCAGGAGCGGGATAGGGCAAGAGACCCAGTACTTC. Its protein product is CASRSGIGQETQYF.

This chain links TRBV10-3 with TRBJ2-3, with 9 bases that match TRBD1. Germline CDR1 is ENHRY and CDR2 is SYGVKD. The CDR3 runs to 15 residues. After removal of 3 bases from V and 4 bases from J, the junction contained 5 bases not matched to a gene. The CDR3 region is CAISDPGQGADTQYF. CDR3 DNA sequence: TGTGCCATCAGTGACCCGGGACAGGGCGCAGATACGCAGTATTTT.

V and J are TRBV29-1 and TRBJ2-3; TRBD2 matches 13 bases. CDR3 length equals 16 residues. CDR1 is SQVTM and CDR2 is ANQGSEA in the germline V gene. After removal of 2 bases from V and 6 bases from J, the junction contained 8 bases not matched to a gene. In DNA, the CDR3 is TGCAGCGTTGAATTGGGACTAGCGGGATCCGGGGATACGCAGTATTTT. Its translation: CSVELGLAGSGDTQYF.

The gene calls are TRBV7-9 and TRBJ2-2; a possible D gene is TRBD1 (6 bases). Trimming took off 0 bases at V and 4 bases at J, with 15 bases between the two ends. Germline V gene sequence: CDR1 SEHNR, CDR2 FQNEAQ (reference sequence). CDR3 length: 17 amino acids. The CDR3 loop is CASSLAAGAHSTGELFF. The CDR3 DNA reads as TGTGCCAGCAGCTTAGCCGCAGGGGCTCATAGCACCGGGGAGCTGTTTTTT.

This chain joins TRBV2 and TRBJ2-4; D ambiguous. This CDR3 contains 13 residues. V was trimmed by 7 bases and J by 3 bases, leaving 10 bases between them. Germline-derived CDR1 and CDR2 are SNHLY and FYNNEI. DNA for the CDR3: TGTGCCAGCAAAAGCCTAGACAAAAACATTCAGTACTTC. This encodes CASKSLDKNIQYF. The full variable domain, with the rest looked up from reference TRBV2 and TRBJ2-4, is EPEVTQTPSHQVTQMGQEVILRCVPISNHLYFYWYRQILGQKVEFLVSFYNNEISEKSEIFDDQFSVERPDGSNFTLKIRSTKLEDSAMYFCASKSLDKNIQYFGAGTRLSVL.

The chain couples TRBV7-8 to TRBJ1-1; D ambiguous. The CDR3 has 14 amino acids. Deletions cut 1 base from V and 0 bases from J, with 6 bases between. From germline, CDR1 is SGHVS and CDR2 FQNEAQ. CDR3 in amino acids: CASSLEQLNTEAFF. CDR3 nucleotide sequence: TGTGCCAGCAGCTTAGAACAGCTGAACACTGAAGCTTTCTTT.

CDR3 residues: CASSAGTANSPLHF. DNA of the CDR3: TGTGCCAGCAGTGCCGGGACAGCAAATTCACCCCTCCACTTT. The chain has TRBV2 and TRBJ1-6; 7 bases match TRBD1. This CDR3 has 14 residues. Germline lookup yields CDR1 SNHLY and CDR2 FYNNEI. Unmatched junction bases numbered 4, after V lost 4 bases and J lost 7 bases.

The chain joins TRBV5-6 to TRBJ2-1, with D hard to call. CDR1 SGHDT and CDR2 YYEEEE come from the germline V gene. CDR3 length equals 16 residues. Trimming shortened V by 0 bases and J by 8 bases, and 18 bases separated the two germline ends. CDR3 loop: CASSLAVRQAWDEQFF. DNA for the CDR3: TGTGCCAGCAGCTTGGCCGTTCGTCAGGCCTGGGATGAGCAGTTCTTC.

The chain couples TRBV27 to TRBJ2-1; D is possibly TRBD2 (5 bases). Germline values: CDR1 MNHEY, CDR2 SMNVEV (reference sequence). Trimming took 2 bases from V and 12 from J, leaving 14 bases between them. The CDR3 is 13 amino acids. The CDR3 protein is CASSLDRGPWQFF. The DNA for the CDR3 is TGTGCCAGCAGTTTAGACCGAGGGCCTTGGCAGTTCTTC.